This T cell receptor (beta chain) came from a study of shared clonotypes between healthy human individuals (dated by TCRdb to 2018 to 2021). About the full investigation: Three men and two women, aged 18 to 49 years, made up the cohort. Each donor's leukapheresis produced roughly between roughly 0.85 and 10 billion PBMCs. Libraries were prepared and TCR repertoires were sequenced by different laboratories using diverse techniques, in order to increase sequencing depth and limit assay-specific biases. For each donor, three plates each were used for CD4 naive and CD4 memory, two plates were used for CD8 naive, and one plate was used for CD8 memory. The study deeply sequenced blood TCR repertoires of five healthy adults to estimate repertoire size and the extent of clonotype sharing between individuals. General findings and caveats noted by the study authors: Across four donors, approximately 5% of naive CD4, roughly 3.5% of naive CD8, approximately 2.5% of memory CD4, and approximately 0.4% of memory CD8 clonotypes were shared. Compared with non-shared clonotypes, the clonotypes found in all four sorted-subset donors had higher generation probabilities. Pairwise subsampling indicated that sequencing depth was expected to affect the degree of clonotype sharing among donors. Because the study included a small number of donors, the genetic and exposure-history diversity represented was limited. Rarefaction of sorted-subset datasets indicated incomplete sequencing despite the large sequencing depth. Only blood was sampled, and tissue TCR repertoires likely differ from those in blood. Larger estimated clonotype richness was generally found for naive subsets than for memory subsets.

This clone appeared a single time. The antigen it recognizes is unknown. No much larger clonotype is one base removed from it; base qualities were not supplied. Donors were healthy HIV-negative adults with no recently reported acute infections or vaccinations. Every donor was a Caucasian adult residing in Nashville, Tennessee, USA. CD4+ T cells were enriched through magnetic negative selection, after which naive cells were positively selected on CD45RA and the remaining negative fraction served as the memory subset. Blood was collected by leukapheresis, and PBMCs were isolated by Ficoll-Histopaque density gradient centrifugation and then cryopreserved in liquid nitrogen vapor phase. Purity and quantity of every magnetically sorted T cell population were checked by analytical flow cytometry. Genomic DNA was isolated from every sorted fraction and measured by UV absorbance on a Nanodrop 2000c. TCR CDR3 regions were amplified from genomic DNA by multiplex PCR using the deep immunoSEQ assay. Extracted genomic DNA from each cell subset was spread evenly across all wells of several immunoSEQ 96-well plates, with each plate serving as a replicate. For sorted subsets, roughly 0.2 ug genomic DNA, equal to 30,000 or so T cell genomes, was loaded into each replicate PCR. Purified libraries were measured with a Qubit 3.0 fluorometer, size-checked on a Bioanalyzer 2100, and measured again with the KAPA Library Quantification kit. Every immunoSEQ 96-well plate was sequenced on a separate single-read 150-cycle Illumina NextSeq 550 flow cell. As for the original processing: Because only junctional sequences without quality scores were contained in the immunoSEQ output, filtering matching that applied to full-length reads could not be performed. To assign V/J genes and CDR3, sequences were annotated using PyIR, a Python wrapper for IgBLAST v1.9, with IMGT germline references. Reads were removed for weak V/J assignments (E-value above 1e-6), missing CDR3, stop codons, out-of-frame junctions, or ambiguous translated residues. V3J clonotypes were defined by identical inferred V gene, J gene, and CDR3 amino acid sequence. Percentage overlap between repertoires was calculated by dividing the number of shared unique clonotypes by the size of the smaller repertoire. Repertoire richness was assessed with RTK rarefaction, the Chao1 estimator, and Recon v2.1 estimates of unobserved clonotypes. For all TCRbeta clonotypes obtained by the gDNA method from a few donors, generation probabilities were computed with OLGA. This is the immuneACCESS table as TCRdb keeps it, with only in-frame sequences that have V and J called. A part of the clones is gone; compared with another copy, unresolved V genes explain less than half, and the rest is unexplained. V and J calls and clone size are given by that table; D and trimming were obtained from the DNA. This sample gives 2 million to 2.5 million clones in total; around 95% of them show up just once. Approximately 0.13% of the sample is taken by the ten largest.

From a lookup of the germline V gene (reference sequence), CDR1 and CDR2 are LNHDA and SQIVND. Trimming leaves V shorter by 5 bases and J shorter by 8 bases, with the junction holding 12 bases beyond the gene matches. Measured from the cysteine to the phenylalanine, the CDR3 is 15 residues long. The DNA shown is the 45-base CDR3, in frame from base 1. The clonotype comes from a young man in good health. The sample consisted of naive CD4+ T cells sorted from blood. The cell subset or site label for this specimen denotes: CD45RA+ positively selected. The rearrangement joined TRBV19 to TRBJ1-2; TRBD1 matches 9 bases in the middle. Here is the DNA: TGTGCCAGTAGTCTAGGGGACAGGGAAATCGGCGGCTACACCTTC. Its amino acids are CASSLGDREIGGYTF.